This is a list of T cell receptor beta chains from one sample in a study of T cells in tuberculosis. TCRdb's copy holds only in-frame clones and misses some; the assay was immunoSEQ multiplex PCR. The sample lists some 31,000 clones, roughly 96% occurring once. The sequencing sample was made of PBMCs. These receptors originate from a donor aged 5 to 30 with latent tuberculosis or without tuberculosis infection. Both conserved end residues are part of each CDR3.

J gene | V gene | CDR3 protein
TRBJ2-7 | TRBV11-2 | CASSLEGTGVGRVSSYEQYF
TRBJ2-7 | TRBV5-6 | CASSLLTGEGHEQYF
TRBJ2-1 | TRBV5-4 | CASSPTSGHNEQFF
TRBJ1-6 | TRBV7-2 | CASSSPAGAGSPLHF
TRBJ1-3 | TRBV5-4 | CATQGGNTIYF
TRBJ2-3 | TRBV30 | CAWTKAGAVDTQYF
TRBJ2-1 | TRBV11-2 | CASRTVAYNEQFF
TRBJ2-7 | TRBV13 | CASSSYRGSYEQYF
TRBJ1-5 | TRBV6-5 | CASSAVHSNQPQHF
TRBJ2-7 | TRBV11-2 | CASSFNLGTGYSYEQYF
TRBJ1-4 | TRBV2 | CASSVHRGLGNEKLFF